Below are 23 T cell receptor beta chains sequenced from a single sample in a study of prognosis after radiotherapy for stage I lung cancer. From genomic DNA, TCR beta CDR3 was amplified by two-round multiplex PCR. Individual primers that were specific to each TRBV and TRBJ gene served in first-round PCR. MiXCR, run by TCRdb on the multiplex PCR reads, gives a single entry per CDR3 protein. The data contain over 15,000 distinct CDR3 sequences, around 30% of them singletons. Sequencing was performed on PBMCs, taken before or after stereotactic body radiation therapy (not recorded which). These receptors all come from a donor over 45 with non-small cell lung cancer.

This chain joins TRBV3-1 and TRBJ2-3; TRBD2 is a possible D gene (6 bases). The germline V gene has CDR1 LGHDT and CDR2 YNNKEL (reference sequence). The ends were cut back, 2 bases at V and 8 bases at J, with 11 bases in the middle. This CDR3 is built from 13 residues. The CDR3 nucleotides read TGTGCCAGCAGCCAATCGACTAGTAGTACGCAGTATTTT. Translating it yields CASSQSTSSTQYF.

This clonotype was detected ten times or more. The chain employs TRBV20-1 and TRBJ2-3; 12 nucleotides align to TRBD2. The CDR3 runs 14 residues. Germline loops: CDR1 DFQATT, CDR2 SNEGSKA (reference sequence). The J segment lost 6 bases and the V segment lost 3 bases, leaving 4 bases of the junction unmatched. CDR3 nucleotide sequence: TGCAGTGCTAGTTGGGGGACTAGCGGGGATACGCAGTATTTT. The encoded protein is CSASWGTSGDTQYF.

This clonotype was detected many times. The chain combines TRBV6-5 with TRBJ2-4, with D perhaps assigned TRBD1 or TRBD2 (6 bases each). The ends were cut back, 5 bases at V and 8 bases at J, with 19 bases in the middle. CDR1 MNHEY and CDR2 SVGAGI come from the germline V gene. This CDR3 has 15 amino acids. CDR3 sequence: CASSPSIGGSDIQYF. CDR3 sequence (DNA): TGTGCCAGCAGTCCCTCGATCGGGGGCTCGGACATTCAGTACTTC.

About this clonotype: One junction end disagrees with the germline gene, perhaps due to a read error. V usage is TRBV20-1 and J usage is TRBJ2-5; 8 bases fit TRBD1. This CDR3 spans 13 amino acids. CDR1 is DFQATT, CDR2 SNEGSKA, per germline (reference sequence). CDR3 sequence (DNA): TGCAGTGCTAGAGATCAGGGGGCGGGGACCAAGTACTTT. Encoded protein: CSARDQGAGTKYF.

This clonotype was seen repeatedly, ten times or more. This chain joins TRBV11-3 and TRBJ2-2; 13 bases map to TRBD2. This CDR3 region has 17 residues. The germline gives CDR1 SGHNT, CDR2 YENEEA. The trim removed 1 base at V and 5 bases at J, leaving 4 bases unmatched. CDR3 loop: CASSLGGLAGATGELFF. The CDR3 nucleotides read TGTGCCAGCAGCTTAGGCGGACTAGCGGGAGCAACCGGGGAGCTGTTTTTT.

This clonotype is medium-sized in the sample. The chain carries TRBV20-1 and TRBJ2-1; D ambiguous. Germline assignment: CDR1 DFQATT and CDR2 SNEGSKA (reference sequence). V was pared by 6 bases and J by 3 bases, with 6 bases between. The CDR3 is 11 amino acids. The CDR3 DNA reads TGCAGTGCGAGATACTACAATGAGCAGTTCTTC. Its protein is CSARYYNEQFF.

This clonotype has ten or more counts. The chain is built from TRBV6-1 and TRBJ2-5, with TRBD1 as a possible D gene (5 bases). The length of the CDR3 is 15 residues. CDR1 and CDR2 from the germline V gene are MNHNS and SASEGT. The V end was cut by 1 base, the J end by 5 bases, with 14 bases between. The CDR3 sequence: CASSEDAGSAETQYF. As DNA, the CDR3 is TGTGCCAGCAGTGAAGATGCAGGGTCGGCGGAGACCCAGTACTTC.

This clonotype has ten or more counts. The CDR3 coding sequence is TGTGCCAGCAGTTACCCGGGAGGGGGGGATGAGCAGTTCTTC. Its translation is CASSYPGGGDEQFF. The chain is built from TRBV6-2 or TRBV6-3 and TRBJ2-1; 8 nucleotides match TRBD2. The germline CDR1 and CDR2 sequences are MNHEY and SVGEGT. The length of the CDR3 is 14 residues. The ends lost 2 bases at V and 8 bases at J; junction bases unmatched: 5.

This clonotype has a count of ten or more. The chain has TRBV30 and TRBJ2-1; D possibly matches TRBD1 or TRBD2 (5 bases each). Trimming stripped 0 bases from V and 14 bases from J, with 11 bases between. The CDR3 loop spans 11 amino acids. Looked up from germline, CDR1 is GTSNPN and CDR2 is SVGIG (reference sequence). CDR3 sequence: CAWSVGTDKFF. DNA for the CDR3: TGTGCCTGGAGTGTCGGGACCGACAAGTTCTTC.

This clonotype was seen ten or more times. This rearrangement joins TRBV29-1 to TRBJ2-1, with a possible D match to TRBD1 (5 bases). V was pared by 1 base and J by 4 bases, with 11 bases between. This CDR3 has 14 amino acids. Germline CDR1 SQVTM, CDR2 ANQGSEA. The CDR3 coding sequence is TGCAGCGTTGAAGGACAGAATGATTACAATGAGCAGTTCTTC. This sequence encodes CSVEGQNDYNEQFF.

This clonotype has ten or more counts. The chain couples TRBV3-1 to TRBJ2-3, with D tentatively TRBD1 or TRBD2 (5 bases each). V was pared by 6 bases and J by 0 bases, with 13 bases between. The CDR3 spans 15 residues. Germline CDR1 reads LGHDT; CDR2 reads YNNKEL (reference sequence). This CDR3 reads CASREGTESTDTQYF. Here the CDR3 DNA reads TGTGCCAGCAGGGAAGGGACGGAAAGCACAGATACGCAGTATTTT.

This clonotype came up many times. This chain joins TRBV12-3 or TRBV12-4 and TRBJ1-3; D is uncertain. The V end lost 5 bases, the J end lost 3 bases, and 8 bases lay between the germline ends. The CDR3 sequence is 13 residues long. The CDR3 here is CASSKEFGNTIYF. The CDR3 bases are TGTGCCAGCAGTAAGGAGTTTGGAAACACCATATATTTT.

A word on this clonotype: At one end, the junction sequence differs from germline, possibly due to a read error. The gene calls are TRBV6-2 or TRBV6-3 and TRBJ2-6; D possibly corresponds to TRBD1 (5 bases). This CDR3 comprises 16 residues. CDR1 is MNHEY and CDR2 is SVGEGT in the germline V gene. CDR3 coding DNA: TGTGCCAGCAGTGATCTTGATTCCTCTGGGGCCAACGTCCAGACTTTC. Its protein is CASSDLDSSGANVQTF.

This clonotype was recorded many times. The chain joins TRBV20-1 to TRBJ1-1; the D is unclear. V was pared by 7 bases and J by 3 bases, with 6 bases between. CDR1 DFQATT and CDR2 SNEGSKA come from the germline V gene (reference sequence). The CDR3 consists of 10 residues. The chain's CDR3 is CSVSYTEAFF. CDR3 coding DNA: TGCAGTGTAAGTTACACTGAAGCTTTCTTT.

This clonotype was seen ten or more times. This chain uses TRBV20-1 with TRBJ2-7; 8 bases map to TRBD1. This CDR3 comprises 15 residues. The junction had 7 bases not matched to a gene; V was cut back by 0 bases and J by 3 bases. Germline V CDR1 and CDR2: DFQATT, SNEGSKA (reference sequence). The CDR3 coding sequence is TGCAGTGCTAGAGATCTTGGACAGGGTTTCTACGAGCAGTACTTC. It encodes CSARDLGQGFYEQYF.

On this clonotype: Sequence at one end of the junction differs from germline and may be a read error. The gene calls are TRBV7-2 and TRBJ2-4, with D perhaps matching TRBD2 (5 bases). CDR3 length: 14 amino acids. Germline loops: CDR1 SGHTA, CDR2 FQGNSA. CDR3 coding DNA: TGTGCCGGCAGCCCCCGGGCTAGCATAAACATTCAGTACTTC. Translated: CAGSPRASINIQYF. Full variable domain (outside the CDR3, taken from reference TRBV7-2 and TRBJ2-4): GAGVSQSPSNKVTEKGKDVELRCDPISGHTALYWYRQSLGQGLEFLIYFQGNSAPDKSGLPSDRFSAERTGGSVSTLTIQRTQQEDSAVYLCAGSPRASINIQYFGAGTRLSVL.

With respect to this clonotype: This probably arose from a read error, given a far larger clone one base away. This rearrangement joins TRBV6-2 or TRBV6-3 to TRBJ2-2; no definite D call. From germline, CDR1 is MNHEY and CDR2 SVGEGT. The CDR3 spans 14 residues. The chain's CDR3 is CASSYGQGTVELFF. The CDR3 DNA reads as TGTGCCAGCAGTTACGGTCAAGGCACCGTGGAGCTGTTTTTT.

This clonotype was picked up many times. The rearrangement uses TRBV18 and TRBJ1-2; TRBD1 aligns across 8 bases. V lost 5 bases to trimming and J lost 7 bases; unmatched junction nucleotides: 3. This CDR3 has 12 amino acids. Germline V lookup: CDR1 KGHSH, CDR2 LQKENI. The CDR3 sequence: CASSSDRAGYTF. CDR3 sequence (DNA): TGTGCCAGCTCATCGGACAGGGCTGGCTACACCTTC.

Relative to its sample, this clonotype is medium-sized (0.01 to 0.1%). The rearrangement joins TRBV6-1 to TRBJ2-3; 12 bases align to TRBD2. The V gene end was trimmed by 4 bases and the J gene end by 4 bases; junction bases not matched to a gene: 3. Germline values: CDR1 MNHNS, CDR2 SASEGT. The CDR3 loop spans 15 amino acids. CDR3 sequence reads: CASSATSGSPDTQYF. The CDR3 nucleotides are TGTGCCAGCAGTGCGACTAGCGGGAGTCCAGATACGCAGTATTTT.

This clonotype was counted ten times or more. The chain employs TRBV12-3 or TRBV12-4 and TRBJ1-6; D gene uncertain. V was pared by 2 bases and J by 5 bases, with 19 bases between. This CDR3 has 18 amino acids. The CDR3: CASSLIWPGLSDNSPLHF. The CDR3 region has the DNA TGTGCCAGCAGTTTAATCTGGCCAGGTTTATCCGATAATTCACCCCTCCACTTT.

This clonotype has ten or more counts. Written as DNA, the CDR3 is TGTGCCAGCAGGCCCAGCTCTGGGGCCAACGTCCTGACTTTC. This gives the protein CASRPSSGANVLTF. The gene calls are TRBV14 and TRBJ2-6; D is unresolved. In germline, CDR1 is SGHDN, CDR2 FVKESK. The ends were cut back, 6 bases at V and 0 bases at J, with 6 bases in the middle. This CDR3 contains 14 residues.

This clonotype was observed many times. The rearrangement joins TRBV6-1 to TRBJ2-7; tentative D call: TRBD2 (7 bases). The CDR3 runs to 15 residues. The ends were cut back, 6 bases at V and 2 bases at J, with 17 bases in the middle. Germline V CDR1 and CDR2: MNHNS, SASEGT. In DNA form, the CDR3 reads TGTGCCAGCAGGGATCCGGGGGGCAGAACCTACGAGCAGTACTTC. As protein: CASRDPGGRTYEQYF.

This clonotype has ten or more counts. The chain employs TRBV10-3 and TRBJ2-7; 11 nucleotides match TRBD2. Germline values: CDR1 ENHRY, CDR2 SYGVKD. The V and J ends lost 2 bases and 5 bases, in that order; junction bases with no gene match: 8. The CDR3 covers 16 residues. The CDR3 sequence: CAISERRTSGSNEQYF. The CDR3 region has the DNA TGTGCCATCAGTGAGCGAAGAACTAGCGGGAGCAACGAGCAGTACTTC.